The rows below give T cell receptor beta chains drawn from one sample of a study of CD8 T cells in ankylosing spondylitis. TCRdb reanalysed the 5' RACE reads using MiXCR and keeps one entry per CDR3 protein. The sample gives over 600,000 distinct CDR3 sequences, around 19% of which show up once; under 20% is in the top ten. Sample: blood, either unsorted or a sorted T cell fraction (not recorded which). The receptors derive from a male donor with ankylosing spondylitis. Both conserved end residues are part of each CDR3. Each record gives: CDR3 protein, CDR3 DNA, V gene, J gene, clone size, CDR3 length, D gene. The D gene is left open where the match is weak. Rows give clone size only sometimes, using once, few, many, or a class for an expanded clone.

CDR3: CASSRQGQGNQPQHF; DNA: TGTGCCTCCTCCCGCCAGGGACAGGGCAATCAGCCCCAGCATTTT; V: TRBV7-2; J: TRBJ1-5; size: .; length: 15; D: TRBD1
CDR3: CASSQGPLYEQYF; DNA: TGTGCCAGCAGCCAAGGCCCTCTCTACGAGCAGTACTTC; V: TRBV3-1; J: TRBJ2-7; size: few; length: 13; D: .
CDR3: CASRRTSESSYNEQFF; DNA: TGTGCCAGCAGAAGGACTAGCGAGAGCTCCTACAATGAGCAGTTCTTC; V: TRBV6-1; J: TRBJ2-1; size: few; length: 16; D: TRBD2
CDR3: CASSQDLVGQPQHF; DNA: TGTGCCAGCAGCCAAGATCTGGTCGGTCAGCCCCAGCATTTT; V: TRBV3-1; J: TRBJ1-5; size: .; length: 14; D: .
CDR3: CASSEAGVVTGELFF; DNA: TGTGCCAGCAGCGAGGCGGGAGTGGTCACCGGGGAGCTGTTTTTT; V: TRBV9; J: TRBJ2-2; size: .; length: 15; D: TRBD2
CDR3: CSARDEDSYNEQFF; DNA: TGCAGTGCTAGAGATGAAGACAGCTACAATGAGCAGTTCTTC; V: TRBV20-1; J: TRBJ2-1; size: .; length: 14; D: .
CDR3: CSAGRTGPYEQYF; DNA: TGCAGCGCTGGGAGAACAGGGCCCTACGAGCAGTACTTC; V: TRBV29-1; J: TRBJ2-7; size: .; length: 13; D: .
CDR3: CASSQGTGGKYGYTF; DNA: TGTGCCAGCAGCCAAGGGACAGGGGGCAAGTATGGCTACACCTTC; V: TRBV6-1; J: TRBJ1-2; size: few; length: 15; D: TRBD1
CDR3: CASSLEGRGGYEQYF; DNA: TGTGCCAGCAGTTTGGAGGGGAGAGGGGGCTACGAGCAGTACTTC; V: TRBV28; J: TRBJ2-7; size: few; length: 15; D: .
CDR3: CASSGGRKETQYF; DNA: TGTGCCAGCAGTGGAGGCCGGAAAGAGACCCAGTACTTC; V: TRBV6-1; J: TRBJ2-5; size: .; length: 13; D: .
CDR3: CASSFRQGRWELFF; DNA: TGTGCCAGCAGCTTCCGCCAGGGCCGCTGGGAGCTGTTTTTT; V: TRBV5-5; J: TRBJ2-2; size: .; length: 14; D: .
CDR3: CASSLAPGSSYNEQFF; DNA: TGTGCCAGCAGCTTAGCGCCGGGTAGCTCCTACAATGAGCAGTTCTTC; V: TRBV7-2; J: TRBJ2-1; size: few; length: 16; D: .
CDR3: CATSRDPVGQPQHF; DNA: TGTGCCACCAGCAGAGATCCAGTGGGTCAGCCCCAGCATTTT; V: TRBV15; J: TRBJ1-5; size: .; length: 14; D: .
CDR3: CATLQGLTQPQHF; DNA: TGTGCCACCCTCCAGGGGTTGACTCAGCCCCAGCATTTT; V: TRBV6-2/TRBV6-3; J: TRBJ1-5; size: few; length: 13; D: .
CDR3: CASSPGGRAPQETQYF; DNA: TGTGCCAGCAGCCCGGGGGGCAGGGCGCCCCAAGAGACCCAGTACTTC; V: TRBV4-2; J: TRBJ2-5; size: .; length: 16; D: .
CDR3: CASSHPKGLAEPPDRQETQYF; DNA: TGTGCCAGCAGCCATCCCAAGGGACTAGCGGAGCCCCCTGACCGACAAGAGACCCAGTACTTC; V: TRBV4-2; J: TRBJ2-5; size: .; length: 21; D: TRBD2
CDR3: CASSFLASGSRYNEQFF; DNA: TGTGCCAGCAGTTTCTTGGCTAGCGGGAGCAGGTACAATGAGCAGTTCTTC; V: TRBV12-3/TRBV12-4; J: TRBJ2-1; size: few; length: 17; D: TRBD2
CDR3: CSVEQMWGDTQYF; DNA: TGCAGCGTTGAGCAGATGTGGGGAGATACGCAGTATTTT; V: TRBV29-1; J: TRBJ2-3; size: few; length: 13; D: .
CDR3: CASSYRAALEQYF; DNA: TGTGCCAGCAGTTACAGGGCGGCGCTCGAGCAGTACTTC; V: TRBV6-2/TRBV6-3; J: TRBJ2-7; size: .; length: 13; D: .
CDR3: CASQRRGTGSRYQETQYF; DNA: TGTGCCAGCCAGAGGCGGGGCACCGGGTCGAGGTACCAAGAGACCCAGTACTTC; V: TRBV5-4; J: TRBJ2-5; size: .; length: 18; D: .
CDR3: CASSLAVGPTEAFF; DNA: TGCGCCAGCAGCTTGGCAGTGGGCCCCACTGAAGCTTTCTTT; V: TRBV5-1; J: TRBJ1-1; size: .; length: 14; D: .
CDR3: CASSFPLAGGPVDTQYF; DNA: TGTGCCAGCAGTTTCCCCCTAGCGGGAGGGCCGGTAGATACGCAGTATTTT; V: TRBV12-3/TRBV12-4; J: TRBJ2-3; size: few; length: 17; D: TRBD2
CDR3: CASSTRDRLEAFF; DNA: TGTGCCAGCAGTACCCGGGACAGATTAGAAGCTTTCTTT; V: TRBV12-3/TRBV12-4; J: TRBJ1-1; size: .; length: 13; D: TRBD1
CDR3: CASSPQSDPTYNEQFF; DNA: TGTGCCAGCAGCCCCCAGAGTGATCCTACCTACAATGAGCAGTTCTTC; V: TRBV9; J: TRBJ2-1; size: few; length: 16; D: .
CDR3: CSASVAGSSGGTTDTQYF; DNA: TGCAGTGCTAGTGTCGCGGGGAGTAGCGGGGGAACCACAGATACGCAGTATTTT; V: TRBV20-1; J: TRBJ2-3; size: .; length: 18; D: TRBD2
CDR3: CASSRLSGNYGYTF; DNA: TGTGCCAGCAGCCGACTCTCGGGTAACTATGGCTACACCTTC; V: TRBV12-3/TRBV12-4; J: TRBJ1-2; size: .; length: 14; D: .
CDR3: CSARPPTSGSNNEQFF; DNA: TGCAGTGCTAGGCCACCGACTAGCGGGAGTAACAATGAGCAGTTCTTC; V: TRBV20-1; J: TRBJ2-1; size: many; length: 16; D: TRBD2
CDR3: CASSVAHGGGEKLFF; DNA: TGTGCCAGCAGCGTAGCTCACGGGGGGGGCGAAAAACTGTTTTTT; V: TRBV9; J: TRBJ1-4; size: few; length: 15; D: .
CDR3: CASSSGLRSYEQYF; DNA: TGTGCCAGCAGTTCAGGACTGCGCTCCTACGAGCAGTACTTC; V: TRBV27; J: TRBJ2-7; size: .; length: 14; D: .
CDR3: CASSLAGPRAYNEQFF; DNA: TGTGCCAGCAGTTTGGCAGGCCCCCGGGCCTACAATGAGCAGTTCTTC; V: TRBV28; J: TRBJ2-1; size: few; length: 16; D: .
CDR3: CASSQDAGPPYEQYF; DNA: TGCGCCAGCAGCCAAGATGCAGGGCCCCCCTACGAGCAGTACTTC; V: TRBV4-3; J: TRBJ2-7; size: .; length: 15; D: .
CDR3: CSAIGQPGLALYGEQYF; DNA: TGCAGTGCTATTGGGCAACCGGGACTAGCCCTATACGGAGAGCAGTACTTC; V: TRBV20-1; J: TRBJ2-7; size: few; length: 17; D: TRBD2
CDR3: CASSQGLGSGGYGYTF; DNA: TGCGCCAGCAGCCAAGGTCTTGGCAGTGGTGGCTATGGCTACACCTTC; V: TRBV4-1; J: TRBJ1-2; size: few; length: 16; D: .